This T cell receptor beta chain appears in the sequencing data of a study of T-cell memory formation after mild COVID-19. Study in general: TCR clusters largely stayed donor specific.

There are a few counts of this clonotype. Its antigen is not identified. TCRdb re-called the 5' RACE reads with MiXCR, one entry per CDR3 protein. The table has roughly 550,000 distinct CDR3 sequences, roughly 22% seen once. Study outcomes and limitations: Pre-infection memory showed some responding clones, and this suggested that cross-reactive memory joined. Later expanders leaned toward CD4+, whereas clones contracting from day 15 to 85 were balanced CD4/CD8. The CD4+ clones that contracted clustered mainly within CM and EM, and the CD8+ clones concentrated in EMRA.

The receptor was derived from an adult woman who had mild COVID-19 (a few samples of this study predate the infection). Cell type and time point are not known. Sequenced material: PBMCs or a T cell subset sorted from them (not recorded which).

The CDR3 DNA reads as TGTGCCAGCAGTTATACGCGGTCCTCTGGAAACACCATATATTTT. This gives the protein CASSYTRSSGNTIYF. The chain carries TRBV12-3 or TRBV12-4 and TRBJ1-3, with D unresolved. Trimming left V 4 bases short and J 0 bases short, with 10 bases between. The CDR3 length is 15 residues.